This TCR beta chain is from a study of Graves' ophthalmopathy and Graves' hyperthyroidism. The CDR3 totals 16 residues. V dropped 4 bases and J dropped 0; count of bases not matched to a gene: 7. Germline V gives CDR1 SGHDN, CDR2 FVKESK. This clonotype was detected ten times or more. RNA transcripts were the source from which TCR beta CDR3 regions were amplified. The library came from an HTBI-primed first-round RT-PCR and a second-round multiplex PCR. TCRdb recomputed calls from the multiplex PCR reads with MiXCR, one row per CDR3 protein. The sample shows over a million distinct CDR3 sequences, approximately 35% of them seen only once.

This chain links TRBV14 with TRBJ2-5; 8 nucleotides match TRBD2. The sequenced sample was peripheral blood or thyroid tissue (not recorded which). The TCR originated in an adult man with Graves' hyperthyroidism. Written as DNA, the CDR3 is TGTGCCAGCAGCCCCTTTGGAGCGGGGGACCAAGAGACCCAGTACTTC. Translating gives CASSPFGAGDQETQYF. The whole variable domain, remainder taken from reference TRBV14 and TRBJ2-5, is EAGVTQFPSHSVIEKGQTVTLRCDPISGHDNLYWYRRVMGKEIKFLLHFVKESKQDESGMPNNRFLAERTGGTYSTLKVQPAELEDSGVYFCASSPFGAGDQETQYFGPGTRLLVL.